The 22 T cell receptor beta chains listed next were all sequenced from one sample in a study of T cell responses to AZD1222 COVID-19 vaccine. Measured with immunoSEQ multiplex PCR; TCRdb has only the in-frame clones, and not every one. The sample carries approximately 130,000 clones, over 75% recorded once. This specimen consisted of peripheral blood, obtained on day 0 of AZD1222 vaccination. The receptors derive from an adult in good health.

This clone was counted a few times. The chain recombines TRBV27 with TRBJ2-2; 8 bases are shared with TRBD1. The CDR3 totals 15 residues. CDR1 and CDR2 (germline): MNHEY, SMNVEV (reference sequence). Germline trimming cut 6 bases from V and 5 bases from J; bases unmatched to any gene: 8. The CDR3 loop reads CASRESGGSTGELFF. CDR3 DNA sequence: TGTGCCAGCAGGGAATCAGGGGGCTCGACCGGGGAGCTGTTTTTT.

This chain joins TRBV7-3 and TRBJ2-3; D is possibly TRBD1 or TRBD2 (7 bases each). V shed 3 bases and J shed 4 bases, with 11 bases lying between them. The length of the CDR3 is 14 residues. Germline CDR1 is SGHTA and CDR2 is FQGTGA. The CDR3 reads CASSLGGGADTQYF. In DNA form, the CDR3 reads TGTGCCAGCAGCTTGGGAGGGGGCGCAGATACGCAGTATTTT. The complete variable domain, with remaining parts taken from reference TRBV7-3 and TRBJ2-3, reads GAGVSQTPSNKVTEKGKYVELRCDPISGHTALYWYRQSLGQGPEFLIYFQGTGAADDSGLPNDRFFAVRPEGSVSTLKIQRTERGDSAVYLCASSLGGGADTQYFGPGTRLTVL.

The CDR3 protein is CASSLASGRADTQYF. CDR3 sequence (DNA): TGCGCCAGCAGCTTGGCTAGCGGGAGGGCAGATACGCAGTATTTT. The V call is TRBV5-1, the J call TRBJ2-3; 12 bases map to TRBD2. The CDR3 extends over 15 amino acids. CDR1 and CDR2 from the germline V gene are SGHRS and YFSETQ. Unmatched junction bases numbered 0, after V lost 0 bases and J lost 4 bases.

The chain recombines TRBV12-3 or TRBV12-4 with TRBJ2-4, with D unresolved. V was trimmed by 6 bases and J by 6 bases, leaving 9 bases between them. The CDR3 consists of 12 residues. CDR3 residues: CASSSTLNIQYF. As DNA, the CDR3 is TGTGCCAGCAGCTCTACCCTAAACATTCAGTACTTC.

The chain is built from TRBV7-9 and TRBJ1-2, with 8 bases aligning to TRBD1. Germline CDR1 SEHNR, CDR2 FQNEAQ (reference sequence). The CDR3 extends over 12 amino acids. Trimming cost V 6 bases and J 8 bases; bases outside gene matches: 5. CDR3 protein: CASSTGGLGYTF. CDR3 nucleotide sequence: TGTGCCAGCAGTACAGGGGGTTTGGGCTACACCTTC.

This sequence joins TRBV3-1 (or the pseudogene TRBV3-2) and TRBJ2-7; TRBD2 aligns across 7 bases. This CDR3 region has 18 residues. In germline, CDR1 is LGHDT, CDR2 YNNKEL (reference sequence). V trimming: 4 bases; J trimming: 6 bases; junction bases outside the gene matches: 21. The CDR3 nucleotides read TGTGCCAGCAGCCGCCCCTTCAGCGTAGTGGGAGGGGTTCGCGAGCAGTACTTC. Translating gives CASSRPFSVVGGVREQYF.

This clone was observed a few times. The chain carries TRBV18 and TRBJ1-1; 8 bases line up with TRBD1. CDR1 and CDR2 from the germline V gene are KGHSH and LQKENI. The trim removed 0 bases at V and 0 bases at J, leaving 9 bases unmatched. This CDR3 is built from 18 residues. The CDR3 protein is CASSPPGAAGGLNTEAFF. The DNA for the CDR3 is TGTGCCAGCTCACCACCGGGGGCGGCAGGGGGCCTGAACACTGAAGCTTTCTTT.

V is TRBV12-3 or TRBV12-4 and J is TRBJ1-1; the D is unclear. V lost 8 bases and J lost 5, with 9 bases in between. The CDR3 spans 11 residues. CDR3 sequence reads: CASGRSTEAFF. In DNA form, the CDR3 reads TGTGCCAGCGGGAGGTCGACTGAAGCTTTCTTT.

The CDR3 region is CASSLGLAGVVEQFF. For the CDR3, the DNA is TGTGCCAGCAGCTTAGGACTAGCGGGAGTAGTTGAGCAGTTCTTC. The chain employs TRBV7-9 and TRBJ2-1, with 12 bases that match TRBD2. The CDR3 sequence is 15 residues long. The germline V gene has CDR1 SEHNR and CDR2 FQNEAQ (reference sequence). After removal of 1 base from V and 9 bases from J, the junction contained 4 bases not matched to a gene.

For the CDR3, the DNA is TGTGCCTGGAGTGTACGGGGCATGAACACTGAAGCTTTCTTT. Residues: CAWSVRGMNTEAFF. This chain uses TRBV30 with TRBJ1-1, with D perhaps matching TRBD1 (5 bases). V was clipped by 0 bases and J by 0 bases, with 8 bases between them. The V gene's germline CDR1 is GTSNPN and CDR2 SVGIG (reference sequence). The length of the CDR3 is 14 residues.

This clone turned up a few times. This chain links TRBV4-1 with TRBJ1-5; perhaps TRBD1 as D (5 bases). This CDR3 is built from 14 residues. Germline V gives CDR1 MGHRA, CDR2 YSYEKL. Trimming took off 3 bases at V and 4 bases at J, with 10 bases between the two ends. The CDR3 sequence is CASSQGRWNQPQHF. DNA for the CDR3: TGCGCCAGCAGCCAGGGACGGTGGAATCAGCCCCAGCATTTT.

The CDR3 reads CASSLRTGGNEKLFF. As DNA, the CDR3 is TGTGCCAGCAGCCTCCGGACAGGGGGAAATGAAAAACTGTTTTTT. The chain recombines TRBV5-6 with TRBJ1-4; 10 bases are a match to TRBD1. The CDR3 covers 15 residues. Germline-derived CDR1 and CDR2 are SGHDT and YYEEEE. The trim removed 4 bases at V and 5 bases at J, leaving 5 bases unmatched.

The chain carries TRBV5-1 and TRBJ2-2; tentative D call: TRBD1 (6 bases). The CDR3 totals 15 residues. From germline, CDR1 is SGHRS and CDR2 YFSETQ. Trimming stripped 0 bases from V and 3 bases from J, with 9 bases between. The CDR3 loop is CASSLGTGHTGELFF. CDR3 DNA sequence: TGCGCCAGCAGCTTGGGAACAGGGCACACCGGGGAGCTGTTTTTT.

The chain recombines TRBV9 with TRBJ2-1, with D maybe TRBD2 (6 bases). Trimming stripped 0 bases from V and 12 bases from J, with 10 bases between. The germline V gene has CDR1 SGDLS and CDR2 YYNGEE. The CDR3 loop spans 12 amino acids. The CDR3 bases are TGTGCCAGCAGCGTAGCCGGAGGGCGGCAGTTCTTC. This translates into CASSVAGGRQFF.

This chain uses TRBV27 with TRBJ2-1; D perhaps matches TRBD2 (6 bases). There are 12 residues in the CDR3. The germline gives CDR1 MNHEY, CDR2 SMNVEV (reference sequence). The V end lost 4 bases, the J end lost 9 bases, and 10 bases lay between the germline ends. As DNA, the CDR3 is TGTGCCAGCAGTTCGCTAGCGACTGAGCAGTTCTTC. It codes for CASSSLATEQFF.

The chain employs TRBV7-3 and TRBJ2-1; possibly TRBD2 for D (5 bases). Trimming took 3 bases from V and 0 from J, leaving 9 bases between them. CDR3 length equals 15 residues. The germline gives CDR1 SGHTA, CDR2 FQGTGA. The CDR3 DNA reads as TGTGCCAGCAGCTTTCGAGGGAGCTCCTACAATGAGCAGTTCTTC. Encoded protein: CASSFRGSSYNEQFF.

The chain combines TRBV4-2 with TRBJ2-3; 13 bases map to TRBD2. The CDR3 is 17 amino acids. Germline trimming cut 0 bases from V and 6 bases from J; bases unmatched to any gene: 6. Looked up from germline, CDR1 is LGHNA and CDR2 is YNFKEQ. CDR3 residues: CASSQEGLAGPGDTQYF. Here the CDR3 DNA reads TGTGCCAGCAGCCAAGAGGGACTAGCGGGACCCGGGGATACGCAGTATTTT.

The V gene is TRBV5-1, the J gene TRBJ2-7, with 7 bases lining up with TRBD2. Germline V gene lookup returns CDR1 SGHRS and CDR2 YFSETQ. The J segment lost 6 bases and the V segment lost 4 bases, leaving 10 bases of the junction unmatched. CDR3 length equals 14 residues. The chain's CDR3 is CASSPPGLGAEQYF. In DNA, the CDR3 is TGCGCCAGCAGCCCCCCCGGACTAGGAGCCGAGCAGTACTTC.

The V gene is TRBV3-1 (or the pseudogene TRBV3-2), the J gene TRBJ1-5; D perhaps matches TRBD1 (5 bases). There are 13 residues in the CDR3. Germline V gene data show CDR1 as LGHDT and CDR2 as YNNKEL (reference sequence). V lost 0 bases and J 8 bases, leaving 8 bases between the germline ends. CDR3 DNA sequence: TGTGCCAGCAGCCAAGATGGGGGAAAGCCCCAGCATTTT. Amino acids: CASSQDGGKPQHF.

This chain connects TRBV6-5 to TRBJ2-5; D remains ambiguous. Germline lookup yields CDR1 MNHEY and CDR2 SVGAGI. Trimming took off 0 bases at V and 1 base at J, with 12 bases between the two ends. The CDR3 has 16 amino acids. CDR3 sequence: CASSYSTSLPQETQYF. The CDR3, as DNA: TGTGCCAGCAGTTACTCAACCTCCCTACCCCAAGAGACCCAGTACTTC.

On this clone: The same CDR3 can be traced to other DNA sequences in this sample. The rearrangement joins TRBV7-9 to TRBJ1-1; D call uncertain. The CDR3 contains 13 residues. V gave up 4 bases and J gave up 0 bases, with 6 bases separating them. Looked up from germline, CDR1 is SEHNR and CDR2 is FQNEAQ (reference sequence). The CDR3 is CASSSQMNTEAFF. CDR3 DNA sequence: TGTGCCAGCAGCTCCCAGATGAACACTGAAGCTTTCTTT.

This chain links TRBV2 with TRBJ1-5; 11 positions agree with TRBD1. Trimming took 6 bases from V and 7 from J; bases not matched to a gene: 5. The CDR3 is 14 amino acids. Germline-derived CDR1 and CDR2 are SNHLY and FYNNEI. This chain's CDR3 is CASRGTGGWQPQHF. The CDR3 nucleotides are TGTGCCAGCAGAGGGACAGGGGGGTGGCAGCCCCAGCATTTT.